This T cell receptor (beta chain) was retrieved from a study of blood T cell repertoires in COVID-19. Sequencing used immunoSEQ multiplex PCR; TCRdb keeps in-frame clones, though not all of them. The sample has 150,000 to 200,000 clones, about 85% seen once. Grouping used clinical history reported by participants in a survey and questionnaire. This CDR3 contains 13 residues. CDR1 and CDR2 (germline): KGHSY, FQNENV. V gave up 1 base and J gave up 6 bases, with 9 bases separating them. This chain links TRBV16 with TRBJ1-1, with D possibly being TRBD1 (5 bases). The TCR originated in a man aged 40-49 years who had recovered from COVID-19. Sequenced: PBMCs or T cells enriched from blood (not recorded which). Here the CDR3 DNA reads TGTGCCAGCAGCCAATTGGACATCCCTGAAGCTTTCTTT. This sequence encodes CASSQLDIPEAFF.